This T cell receptor (beta chain) came from a study of siplizumab effects on memory and regulatory T cells. As regards this clone: Its antigen is currently unknown.

Regarding the study as a whole: In roughly 80-95% of proliferating CD4+ or CD8+ clones, a naive or memory phenotype could not be assigned. Contribution to the alloresponse seemed major for naive T cells, which also seemed more diverse than memory cells. Proliferating Tregs in siplizumab cultures were never verified as suppressive.

The protocol was immunoSEQ multiplex PCR, while the TCRdb copy is restricted to in-frame clones and leaves out a portion. The sample yields around 100,000 clones, 85% to 95% seen once. Germline assignment: CDR1 KGHSH and CDR2 LQKENI. The V and J ends lost 5 bases and 0 bases respectively, with 16 bases between them. The CDR3 runs 16 residues. The rearrangement uses TRBV18 and TRBJ1-1, with D possibly matching TRBD1 (6 bases). This clonotype originated in a human donor in good health. The sample taken for sequencing was non-Treg CD4+ T cells sorted from blood. The CDR3 region is CASSTNGQYLNTEAFF. In nucleotides, the CDR3 is TGTGCCAGCTCAACAAACGGACAGTATCTGAACACTGAAGCTTTCTTT.